This T cell receptor (beta chain) derives from a study of cytomegalovirus exposure and HLA in healthy donors. The study's findings and limits: Previous analysis showed most TCR beta V segments were productive about 90% or about 30% of the time. After further analysis at a later stage, 16,951 TCR beta sequences were associated with HLA alleles at 0.05 false discovery rate.

Both 60 Vbeta primers and 13 Jbeta primers went into the PCR. Profiled with immunoSEQ multiplex PCR; TCRdb holds only in-frame clones, not every one. Of 53,000 or so clones listed, 65% to 75% were seen once; the top ten hold about 6.8%. Concerning this clone: Antigen unknown.

This CDR3 comprises 16 residues. The germline V gene has CDR1 MGHDK and CDR2 SYGVNS. This TCR came from a man younger than 40 in good health and CMV-seropositive. The chain joins TRBV25-1 to TRBJ2-5; a possible D gene is TRBD1 (6 bases). The J call may not be correct, given that the DNA end is closer to TRBJ2-7. Sequenced sample: PBMCs. The CDR3: CASSEYPGTTPYEQYF. The CDR3 DNA follows: TGTGCCAGCAGTGAATACCCGGGGACAACACCCTACGAGCAGTACTTC.